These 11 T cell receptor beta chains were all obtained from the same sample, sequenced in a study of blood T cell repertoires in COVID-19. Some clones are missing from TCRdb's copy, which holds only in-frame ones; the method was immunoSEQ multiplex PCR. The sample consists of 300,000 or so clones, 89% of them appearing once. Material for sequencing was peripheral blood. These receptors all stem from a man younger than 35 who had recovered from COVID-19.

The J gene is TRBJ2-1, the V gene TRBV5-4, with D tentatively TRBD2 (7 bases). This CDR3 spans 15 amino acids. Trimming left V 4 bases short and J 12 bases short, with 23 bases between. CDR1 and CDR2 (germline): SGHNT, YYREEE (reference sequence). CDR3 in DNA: TGTGCCAGCAGCGCAACCGGGACCCCAGGGGAGGGGCAGTTCTTC. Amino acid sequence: CASSATGTPGEGQFF.

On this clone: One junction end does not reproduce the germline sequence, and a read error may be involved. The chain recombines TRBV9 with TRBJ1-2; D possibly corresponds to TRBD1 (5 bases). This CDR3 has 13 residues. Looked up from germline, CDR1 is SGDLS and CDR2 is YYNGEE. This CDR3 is CASSVVGGTPIWF. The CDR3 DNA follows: TGTGCCAGCAGCGTAGTTGGAGGGACCCCGATCTGGTTC.

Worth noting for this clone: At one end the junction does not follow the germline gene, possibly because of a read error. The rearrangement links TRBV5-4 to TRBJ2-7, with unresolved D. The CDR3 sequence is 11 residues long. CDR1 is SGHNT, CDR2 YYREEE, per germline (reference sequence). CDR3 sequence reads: CASSLSSEQYF. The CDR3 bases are TGTGCCAGCAGCCTCTCCTCCGAGCAGTACTTC.

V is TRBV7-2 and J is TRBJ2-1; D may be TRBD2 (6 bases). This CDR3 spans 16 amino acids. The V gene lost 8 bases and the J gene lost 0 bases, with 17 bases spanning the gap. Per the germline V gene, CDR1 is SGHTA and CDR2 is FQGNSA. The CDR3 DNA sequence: TGTGCCAGCGAATCTATAGCGGCGAGCTCCTACAATGAGCAGTTCTTC. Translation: CASESIAASSYNEQFF.

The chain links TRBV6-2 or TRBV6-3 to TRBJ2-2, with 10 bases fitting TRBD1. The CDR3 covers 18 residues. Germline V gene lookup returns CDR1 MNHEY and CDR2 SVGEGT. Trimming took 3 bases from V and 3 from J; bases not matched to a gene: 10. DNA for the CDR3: TGTGCCAGCAGTTATACCCCGACAGGGGGCCACTACACCGGGGAGCTGTTTTTT. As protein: CASSYTPTGGHYTGELFF.

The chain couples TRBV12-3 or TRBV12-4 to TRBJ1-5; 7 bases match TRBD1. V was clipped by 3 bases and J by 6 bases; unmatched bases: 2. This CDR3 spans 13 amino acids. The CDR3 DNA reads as TGTGCCAGCAGTTTCGGGGACAGTCAGCCCCAGCATTTT. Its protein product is CASSFGDSQPQHF.

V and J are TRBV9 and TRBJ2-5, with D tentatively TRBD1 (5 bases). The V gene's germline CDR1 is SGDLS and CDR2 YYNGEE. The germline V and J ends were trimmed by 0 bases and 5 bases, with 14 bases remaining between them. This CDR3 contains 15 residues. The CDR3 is CASSVESRGWETQYF. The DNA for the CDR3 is TGTGCCAGCAGCGTAGAGTCAAGGGGATGGGAGACCCAGTACTTC. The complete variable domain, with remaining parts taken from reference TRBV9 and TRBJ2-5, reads DSGVTQTPKHLITATGQRVTLRCSPRSGDLSVYWYQQSLDQGLQFLIQYYNGEERAKGNILERFSAQQFPDLHSELNLSSLELGDSALYFCASSVESRGWETQYFGPGTRLLVL.

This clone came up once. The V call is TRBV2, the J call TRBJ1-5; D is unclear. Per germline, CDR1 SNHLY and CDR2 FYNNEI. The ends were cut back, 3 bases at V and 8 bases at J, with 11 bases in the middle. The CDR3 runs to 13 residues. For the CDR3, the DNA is TGTGCCAGCAGTGATGTGAGCAAAGAGCCCCAGCATTTT. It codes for CASSDVSKEPQHF.

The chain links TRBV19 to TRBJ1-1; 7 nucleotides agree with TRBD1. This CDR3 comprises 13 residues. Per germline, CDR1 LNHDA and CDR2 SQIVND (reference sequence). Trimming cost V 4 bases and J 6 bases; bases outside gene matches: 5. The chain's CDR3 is CASSRQGNAEAFF. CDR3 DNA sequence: TGTGCCAGTAGTAGACAGGGCAACGCTGAAGCTTTCTTT. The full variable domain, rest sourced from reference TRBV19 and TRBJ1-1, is DGGITQSPKYLFRKEGQNVTLSCEQNLNHDAMYWYRQDPGQGLRLIYYSQIVNDFQKGDIAEGYSVSREKKESFPLTVTSAQKNPTAFYLCASSRQGNAEAFFGQGTRLTVV.

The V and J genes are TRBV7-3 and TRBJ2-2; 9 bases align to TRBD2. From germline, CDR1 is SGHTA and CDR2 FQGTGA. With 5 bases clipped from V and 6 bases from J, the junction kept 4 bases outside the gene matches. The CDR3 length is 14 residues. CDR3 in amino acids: CASSPREGAGELFF. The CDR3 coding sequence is TGTGCCAGCAGCCCGCGGGAGGGGGCCGGGGAGCTGTTTTTT.

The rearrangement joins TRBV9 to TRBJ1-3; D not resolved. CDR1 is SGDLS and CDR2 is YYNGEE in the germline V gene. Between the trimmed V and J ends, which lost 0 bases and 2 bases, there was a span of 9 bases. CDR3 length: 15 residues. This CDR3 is CASSVAGSAGNTIYF. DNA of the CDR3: TGTGCCAGCAGCGTAGCCGGGTCCGCTGGAAACACCATATATTTT.